One TCR beta chain is described in this entry. Its antigen remains unidentified. TCRdb passed the 5' RACE reads through MiXCR, listing each CDR3 protein once. The sample consists of approximately 240,000 distinct CDR3 sequences, over 13% of them appearing once. This CDR3 has 15 residues. V lost 2 bases to trimming and J lost 2 bases, with 12 bases between them. This record comes from a study of identical twins. Study results and caveats: In drawing conclusions, the study used cross-sectional statistical analysis and did not follow the same donors. Among beta out-of-frame sequences, excess sharing between twins appeared weaker. Fewer insertions marked abundant cord blood beta clonotypes; young adult naive trended weakly, memory not at all.

Sequencing used memory (CD45RO+) T cells sorted from blood. This sequence joins TRBV12-3 or TRBV12-4 and TRBJ1-2; D might be TRBD1 (6 bases). The origin of this receptor is a woman aged 18-29 years in good health. The chain's CDR3 is CASSLLQGGNYGYTF. For the CDR3, the DNA is TGTGCCAGCAGTTTACTACAGGGAGGGAACTATGGCTACACCTTC.